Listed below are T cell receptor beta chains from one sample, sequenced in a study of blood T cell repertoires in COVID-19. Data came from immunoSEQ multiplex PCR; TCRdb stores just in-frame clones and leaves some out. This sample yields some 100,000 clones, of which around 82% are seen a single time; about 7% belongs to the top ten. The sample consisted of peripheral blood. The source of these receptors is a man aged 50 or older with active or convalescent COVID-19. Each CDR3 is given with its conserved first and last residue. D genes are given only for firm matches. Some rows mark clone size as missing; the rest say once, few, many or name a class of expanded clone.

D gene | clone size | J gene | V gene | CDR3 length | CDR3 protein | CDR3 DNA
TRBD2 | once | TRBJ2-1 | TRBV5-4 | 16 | CASSLSSSGGAGEQFF | TGTGCCAGCAGCTTGTCCTCTAGCGGGGGGGCGGGTGAGCAGTTCTTC
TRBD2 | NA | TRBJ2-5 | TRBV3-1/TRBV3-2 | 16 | CASSQDLASGEETQYF | TGTGCCAGCAGCCAAGATCTGGCTAGCGGAGAAGAGACCCAGTACTTC
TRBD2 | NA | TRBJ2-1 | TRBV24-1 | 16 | CATSDLLAGGHNEQFF | TGTGCCACCAGTGACCTACTAGCGGGGGGGCACAATGAGCAGTTCTTC
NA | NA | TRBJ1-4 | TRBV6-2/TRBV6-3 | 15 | CASSNPPGGNEKLFF | TGTGCCAGCAGTAACCCCCCGGGAGGGAATGAAAAACTGTTTTTT
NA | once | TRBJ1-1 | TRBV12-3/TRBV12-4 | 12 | CASSLGRSEAFF | TGTGCCAGCAGTTTAGGCCGGAGTGAAGCTTTCTTT
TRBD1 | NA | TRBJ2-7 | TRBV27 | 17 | CASSASIQTGRTYEQYF | TGTGCCAGCAGCGCCTCAATCCAGACAGGGCGTACCTACGAGCAGTACTTC
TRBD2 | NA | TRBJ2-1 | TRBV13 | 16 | CASSLLTSGGVGEQFF | TGTGCCAGCAGCTTACTAACTAGCGGGGGTGTAGGTGAGCAGTTCTTC
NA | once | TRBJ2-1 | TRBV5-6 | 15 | CASSLGRRSYNEQFF | TGTGCCAGCAGCTTGGGCAGGCGATCCTACAATGAGCAGTTCTTC
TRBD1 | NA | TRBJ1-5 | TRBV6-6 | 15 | CATLPGTGGNQPQHF | TGTGCCACGCTTCCCGGGACAGGGGGCAATCAGCCCCAGCATTTT
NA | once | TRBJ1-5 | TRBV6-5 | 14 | CASTRTGRDQPQHF | TGTGCCAGCACCCGGACGGGGAGGGATCAGCCCCAGCATTTT
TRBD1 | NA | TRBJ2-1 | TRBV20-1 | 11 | CSANRDRDKFF | TGCAGTGCTAACCGGGACAGGGATAAGTTCTTC
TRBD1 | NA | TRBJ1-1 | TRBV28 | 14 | CASSSGQGNTEAFF | TGTGCCAGCAGTTCGGGACAGGGGAACACTGAAGCTTTCTTT
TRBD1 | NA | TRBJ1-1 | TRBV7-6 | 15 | CASSNGQGLNTEAFF | TGTGCCAGCAGCAACGGACAGGGCCTTAACACTGAAGCTTTCTTT
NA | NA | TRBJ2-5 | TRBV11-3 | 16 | CASSLGGRGAQETQYF | TGTGCCAGCAGCTTAGGGGGGAGGGGGGCACAAGAGACCCAGTACTTC
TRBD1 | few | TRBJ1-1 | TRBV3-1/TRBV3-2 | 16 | CASRAFTGESDTEAFF | TGTGCCAGCAGGGCTTTTACAGGGGAGTCGGACACTGAAGCTTTCTTT
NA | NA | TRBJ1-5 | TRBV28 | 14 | CASSDDRYQRAQHF | TGTGCCAGCAGTGACGACCGGTACCAGAGGGCCCAGCATTTT
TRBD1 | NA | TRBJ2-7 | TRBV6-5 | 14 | CASNSGTGRNEQYF | TGTGCCAGCAATTCTGGGACAGGGCGTAACGAGCAGTACTTC
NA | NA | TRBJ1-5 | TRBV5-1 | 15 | CASSLRPGEGQPQHF | TGCGCCAGCAGCTTGAGGCCGGGGGAGGGTCAGCCCCAGCATTTT
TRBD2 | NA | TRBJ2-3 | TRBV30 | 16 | CAWSGGLAGRTDTQYF | TGTGCCTGGAGTGGGGGACTAGCGGGGAGGACAGATACGCAGTATTTT
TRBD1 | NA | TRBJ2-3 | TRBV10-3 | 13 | CAISEHRGDTQYF | TGTGCCATCAGTGAGCACAGGGGAGATACGCAGTATTTT
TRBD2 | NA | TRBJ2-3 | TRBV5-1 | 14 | CASRVSGVVDTQYF | TGCGCCAGCAGAGTTAGCGGGGTGGTGGATACGCAGTATTTT
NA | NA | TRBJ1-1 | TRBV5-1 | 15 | CASSSRVIGDTEAFF | TGCGCCAGCAGCTCTCGGGTGATAGGGGACACTGAAGCTTTCTTT
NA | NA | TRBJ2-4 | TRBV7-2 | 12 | CASSLELGIQYF | TGTGCCAGCAGCTTAGAGCTCGGCATTCAGTACTTC
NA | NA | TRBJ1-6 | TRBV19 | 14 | CASSISQGMSPLHF | TGTGCCAGTAGTATAAGCCAGGGAATGTCACCCCTCCACTTT
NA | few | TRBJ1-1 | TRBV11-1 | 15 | CASSSNGGGVTEAFF | TGTGCCAGCAGCTCGAATGGGGGGGGCGTCACTGAAGCTTTCTTT
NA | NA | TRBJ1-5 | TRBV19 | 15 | CASTNWGAGDQPQHF | TGTGCCAGTACGAATTGGGGGGCGGGGGATCAGCCCCAGCATTTT
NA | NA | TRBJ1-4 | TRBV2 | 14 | CASSDGRVEEKLFF | TGTGCCAGCAGTGATGGGAGGGTAGAGGAAAAACTGTTTTTT
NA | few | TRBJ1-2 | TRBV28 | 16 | CASSLLVWDGGYGYTF | TGTGCCAGCAGTTTGCTCGTTTGGGATGGAGGCTATGGCTACACCTTC
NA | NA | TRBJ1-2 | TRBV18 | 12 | CASSDSSYGYTF | TGTGCCAGCTCCGACAGTTCCTATGGCTACACCTTC
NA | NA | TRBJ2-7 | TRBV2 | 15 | CASSEIWVAVYEQYF | TGTGCCAGCAGTGAGATTTGGGTGGCGGTGTACGAGCAGTACTTC
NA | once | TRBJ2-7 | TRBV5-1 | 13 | CASSLEGSGEQYF | TGCGCCAGCAGCTTGGAAGGTAGCGGCGAGCAGTACTTC
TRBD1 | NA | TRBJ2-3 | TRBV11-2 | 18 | CASSPRRGQGISTDTQYF | TGTGCCAGCAGCCCACGAAGGGGGCAGGGAATTAGCACAGATACGCAGTATTTT
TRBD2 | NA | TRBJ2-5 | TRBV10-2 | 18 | CASSGTYTSGGPQETQYF | TGCGCCAGCAGCGGAACCTATACTAGCGGGGGCCCACAAGAGACCCAGTACTTC
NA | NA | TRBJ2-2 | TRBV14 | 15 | CASSPNPDWTGELFF | TGTGCCAGCAGCCCTAATCCTGACTGGACCGGGGAGCTGTTTTTT
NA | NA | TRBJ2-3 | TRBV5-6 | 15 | CASSFEQLSTDTQYF | TGTGCCAGCAGCTTCGAACAGCTGAGCACAGATACGCAGTATTTT
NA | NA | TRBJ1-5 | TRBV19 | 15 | CASREQWSHPEPQHF | TGTGCCAGCAGGGAACAGTGGTCACATCCGGAGCCCCAGCATTTT
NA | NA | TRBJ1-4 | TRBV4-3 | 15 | CASSQEDSPMSKLFF | TGCGCCAGCAGCCAAGAAGACAGTCCAATGAGTAAACTGTTTTTT
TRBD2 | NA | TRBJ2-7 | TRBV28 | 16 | CASSPGGTQSSYEQYF | TGTGCCAGCAGCCCCGGGGGGACTCAGAGCTCCTACGAGCAGTACTTC